One sample yielded the 4 T cell receptor beta chains listed below, sequenced in a study of T-cell reconstitution after alpha-beta-depleted transplantation in children. Unique molecular identifiers tagged the TCRbeta library. MiXCR was run by TCRdb on the PCR reads, yielding one entry per CDR3 protein. The data contain 220,000 or so distinct CDR3 sequences, roughly 8.2% of them seen just once; the ten biggest clones take up roughly 6%. The source material was PBMCs, mostly from graft donor cells, sampled 180 days after TCRalphabeta/CD19-depleted stem cell transplant. All receptors come from a male patient younger than 18 who had a stem cell transplant for acute lymphoblastic leukemia, so the T cells may come from the graft donor.

In this sample, this clonotype turned up many times. The chain uses TRBV24-1 and TRBJ1-5, with D unresolved. From germline, CDR1 is KGHDR and CDR2 SFDVKD. V shed 4 bases and J shed 0 bases, with 12 bases lying between them. The CDR3 runs 16 residues. The CDR3: CATSDAKGPSNQPQHF. The CDR3 DNA is TGTGCCACCAGTGACGCCAAAGGCCCTAGCAATCAGCCCCAGCATTTT.

This clonotype was detected many times. The rearrangement links TRBV5-1 to TRBJ2-7, with 16 nucleotides matching TRBD2. Germline trimming cut 0 bases from V and 5 bases from J; bases unmatched to any gene: 5. There are 17 residues in the CDR3. Germline V CDR1 and CDR2: SGHRS, YFSETQ. The CDR3 coding sequence is TGCGCCAGCAGCTTGGGCCCGGGACTAGCGGGAGGGAACGAGCAGTACTTC. Encoded protein: CASSLGPGLAGGNEQYF. The full variable domain, completed using reference TRBV5-1 and TRBJ2-7, is KAGVTQTPRYLIKTRGQQVTLSCSPISGHRSVSWYQQTPGQGLQFLFEYFSETQRNKGNFPGRFSGRQFSNSRSEMNVSTLELGDSALYLCASSLGPGLAGGNEQYFGPGTRLTVT.

In this sample, this clonotype turned up many times. The V gene is TRBV6-6, the J gene TRBJ2-7; D might be TRBD1 or TRBD2, each matching 5 bases. Between the trimmed V and J ends, which lost 6 bases and 2 bases, there was a span of 11 bases. CDR1 and CDR2 from the germline V gene are MNHNY and SVGAGI (reference sequence). The CDR3 spans 13 residues. The CDR3 here is CASRHGGTYEQYF. The CDR3 nucleotides read TGTGCCAGCAGACATGGGGGAACCTACGAGCAGTACTTC.

In its sample, this clonotype was seen many times. CDR3 loop: CSVGFWTAGTSGSEGGLKQYF. CDR3 DNA: TGCAGCGTTGGTTTTTGGACAGCCGGGACTAGCGGGAGCGAGGGCGGCTTGAAGCAGTACTTC. V is TRBV29-1 and J is TRBJ2-7; TRBD2 agrees at 14 bases. The CDR3 totals 21 residues. J gave up 8 bases and V 4 bases, and 28 bases lay outside the gene matches. Germline V CDR1 and CDR2: SQVTM, ANQGSEA.